This TCR beta chain was profiled in a study of radiotherapy plus CTLA-4 blockade in lung cancer. TCRdb's table, derived via immunoSEQ multiplex PCR, lists solely in-frame clones and lacks some. The profile covers tens of thousands of clones, with 85% to 90% appearing a single time and around 0.85% taken by the ten largest. The germline V and J ends were trimmed by 6 bases and 1 base, with 9 bases remaining between them. This CDR3 has 13 residues. Per the germline V gene, CDR1 is ENHRY and CDR2 is SYGVKD. This clone was observed a single time. The J gene is TRBJ1-1, the V gene TRBV10-3; no reliable D call. The sample in question was peripheral blood, obtained from a patient treated with radiotherapy plus ipilimumab. The TCR sequence derives from a human donor with non-small cell lung cancer who had stable disease on radiotherapy plus ipilimumab. CDR3 bases: TGTGCCATCAGCGACCTCACGAACACTGAAGCTTTCTTT. It codes for CAISDLTNTEAFF.